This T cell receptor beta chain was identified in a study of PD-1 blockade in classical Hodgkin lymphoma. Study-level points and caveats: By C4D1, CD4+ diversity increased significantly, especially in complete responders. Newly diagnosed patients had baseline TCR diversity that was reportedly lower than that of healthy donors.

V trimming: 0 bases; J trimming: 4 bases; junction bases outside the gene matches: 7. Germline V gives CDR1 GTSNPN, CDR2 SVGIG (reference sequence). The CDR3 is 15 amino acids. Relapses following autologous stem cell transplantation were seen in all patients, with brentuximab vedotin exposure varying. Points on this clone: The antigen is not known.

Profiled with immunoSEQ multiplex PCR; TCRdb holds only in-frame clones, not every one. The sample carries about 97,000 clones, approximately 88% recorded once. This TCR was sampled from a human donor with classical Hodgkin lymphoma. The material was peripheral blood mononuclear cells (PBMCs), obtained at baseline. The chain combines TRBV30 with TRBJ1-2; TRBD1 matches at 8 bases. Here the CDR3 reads CAWSVGQGGGYGYTF. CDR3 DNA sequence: TGTGCCTGGAGTGTAGGACAGGGTGGCGGCTATGGCTACACCTTC. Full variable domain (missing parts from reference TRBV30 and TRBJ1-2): SQTIHQWPATLVQPVGSPLSLECTVEGTSNPNLYWYRQAAGRGLQLLFYSVGIGQISSEVPQNLSASRPQDRQFILSSKKLLLSDSGFYLCAWSVGQGGGYGYTFGSGTRLTVV.